One sample yielded the 26 T cell receptor beta chains listed below, sequenced in a study of shared clonotypes between healthy human individuals. Profiling relied on immunoSEQ multiplex PCR, and the TCRdb table lists in-frame clones only, not all of them. The table has approximately 2,300,000 clones, roughly 92% seen once. Specimen: naive CD4+ T cells from PBMCs. Documented subset: CD45RA+ positively selected. These receptors all stem from a man younger than 35 in good health. Some clones in this sample may be carry-over from other donors' samples.

Comment on this clone: Different DNA sequences within this sample yield the same CDR3. The chain links TRBV28 to TRBJ2-7; 9 bases are a match to TRBD1. V trimming: 6 bases; J trimming: 4 bases; junction bases outside the gene matches: 1. Germline V gene lookup returns CDR1 MDHEN and CDR2 SYDVKM. CDR3 length: 12 amino acids. The CDR3 is CASSGQGYEQYF. The CDR3, as DNA: TGTGCCAGCAGCGGACAGGGGTACGAGCAGTACTTC.

This chain joins TRBV7-3 and TRBJ2-3; D unresolved. Deletions cut 7 bases from V and 6 bases from J, with 17 bases between. This CDR3 is 14 amino acids long. CDR1 SGHTA and CDR2 FQGTGA come from the germline V gene. The CDR3 bases are TGTGCCAGCACCCCCCGAGGAACCTCGGATACGCAGTATTTT. Translation: CASTPRGTSDTQYF.

With regard to this clone: Other nucleotide sequences in the sample specify the same CDR3. This chain links TRBV6-6 with TRBJ2-6; D gene unclear. The CDR3 consists of 12 residues. Trimming took 4 bases from V and 2 from J, leaving 0 bases between them. Germline V CDR1 and CDR2: MNHNY, SVGAGI (reference sequence). The CDR3 coding sequence is TGTGCCAGCAGTTCTGGGGCCAACGTCCTGACTTTC. It translates to CASSSGANVLTF.

CDR3: CASSLGPDSVQETQYF. The CDR3 DNA follows: TGTGCCAGCAGTTTAGGGCCCGACAGCGTCCAAGAGACCCAGTACTTC. The chain is built from TRBV28 and TRBJ2-5; D perhaps matches TRBD1 (5 bases). V dropped 2 bases and J dropped 1 base, with 14 bases sitting between them. Germline V gene sequence: CDR1 MDHEN, CDR2 SYDVKM. The CDR3 has 16 residues.

The chain recombines TRBV19 with TRBJ2-2; a possible D gene is TRBD2 (5 bases). Germline CDR1 is LNHDA and CDR2 is SQIVND (reference sequence). The CDR3 totals 14 residues. Between the trimmed V and J ends, which lost 7 bases and 1 base, there was a span of 10 bases. CDR3 bases: TGTGCCAGTAAGGGTAGCGTGAACACCGGGGAGCTGTTTTTT. This gives the protein CASKGSVNTGELFF.

V is TRBV5-1 and J is TRBJ2-3, with D uncertain. Per germline, CDR1 SGHRS and CDR2 YFSETQ. Trimming shortened V by 0 bases and J by 2 bases, and 7 bases separated the two germline ends. The CDR3 has 14 residues. The CDR3 loop reads CASSLGAYTDTQYF. DNA for the CDR3: TGCGCCAGCAGCTTGGGGGCATACACAGATACGCAGTATTTT.

This sequence joins TRBV28 and TRBJ1-3; D unresolved. The CDR3 consists of 16 residues. With 5 bases removed from V and 2 bases from J, the gap between germline ends came to 16 bases. The germline V gene has CDR1 MDHEN and CDR2 SYDVKM. The CDR3 reads CASSRKGLGTGNTIYF. DNA of the CDR3: TGTGCCAGCAGTCGAAAAGGACTGGGGACTGGAAACACCATATATTTT.

This sequence joins TRBV27 and TRBJ2-4; D may be TRBD1 (5 bases). This CDR3 comprises 15 residues. With 6 bases removed from V and 3 bases from J, the gap between germline ends came to 15 bases. Germline V CDR1 and CDR2: MNHEY, SMNVEV (reference sequence). For the CDR3, the DNA is TGTGCCAGCAGCCCCCTCGGGCAGGGCAAAAACATTCAGTACTTC. Amino acid sequence: CASSPLGQGKNIQYF.

CDR3 residues: CAWLGQGSHEQFF. The CDR3 DNA is TGTGCCTGGTTGGGACAGGGTAGTCATGAGCAGTTCTTC. The gene calls are TRBV30 and TRBJ2-1, with 9 bases matching TRBD1. This CDR3 is built from 13 residues. The germline V gene has CDR1 GTSNPN and CDR2 SVGIG (reference sequence). V lost 5 bases, J lost 8 bases, and 7 bases stayed unmatched.

The rearrangement links TRBV6-5 to TRBJ2-7; 8 positions agree with TRBD1. Germline CDR1 and CDR2: MNHEY and SVGAGI. The CDR3 consists of 15 residues. The V and J ends lost 6 bases and 2 bases, in that order; junction bases with no gene match: 9. CDR3 sequence: CASSPPRDRPYEQYF. CDR3 in DNA: TGTGCCAGCAGCCCGCCCCGGGACAGGCCCTACGAGCAGTACTTC.

The chain couples TRBV2 to TRBJ2-7; D gene unclear. CDR3 length: 11 residues. Germline V gives CDR1 SNHLY, CDR2 FYNNEI. V lost 4 bases to trimming and J lost 6 bases, with 7 bases between them. CDR3 in amino acids: CASSARFEQYF. The CDR3 DNA reads as TGTGCCAGCAGTGCGAGGTTCGAGCAGTACTTC.

V is TRBV2 and J is TRBJ2-7; 8 positions agree with TRBD1. Unmatched junction bases numbered 6, after V lost 8 bases and J lost 0 bases. The CDR3 extends over 14 amino acids. The germline V gene has CDR1 SNHLY and CDR2 FYNNEI. The CDR3 DNA reads TGTGCCAGCCATCAACAGGGGGACTCCTACGAGCAGTACTTC. This gives the protein CASHQQGDSYEQYF.

This clone has just one count. V usage is TRBV5-1 and J usage is TRBJ2-1, with 12 bases aligning to TRBD2. V was pared by 0 bases and J by 6 bases, with 7 bases of the junction left unmatched. Germline V gene lookup returns CDR1 SGHRS and CDR2 YFSETQ. The CDR3 covers 17 residues. The CDR3 nucleotides are TGCGCCAGCAGCTTGGGCGAGAGACTAGCGGGAGCCAATGAGCAGTTCTTC. Amino acids: CASSLGERLAGANEQFF.

This clone was detected only once. In the same sample, other DNA sequences code for this CDR3. This chain connects TRBV7-9 to TRBJ2-5, with a weak D call TRBD2 (5 bases). Germline lookup yields CDR1 SEHNR and CDR2 FQNEAQ (reference sequence). This CDR3 contains 13 residues. V was pared by 5 bases and J by 5 bases, with 12 bases between. CDR3 region: CASSPAGGETQYF. DNA of the CDR3: TGTGCCAGCAGCCCCGCGGGTGGGGAGACCCAGTACTTC.

This rearrangement joins TRBV27 to TRBJ1-5, with TRBD1 matching 8 bases. V lost 1 base and J lost 4; bases outside the gene matches: 3. The germline gives CDR1 MNHEY, CDR2 SMNVEV (reference sequence). This CDR3 comprises 15 residues. CDR3 sequence (DNA): TGTGCCAGCAGTTTATTCCGGACAGGGAATCAGCCCCAGCATTTT. Its translation: CASSLFRTGNQPQHF.

This chain joins TRBV7-2 and TRBJ2-7, with 7 bases aligning to TRBD2. Germline trimming cut 1 base from V and 6 bases from J; bases unmatched to any gene: 6. This CDR3 contains 14 residues. Germline values: CDR1 SGHTA, CDR2 FQGNSA. The CDR3: CASSLGLAVPEQYF. Here the CDR3 DNA reads TGTGCCAGCAGCTTAGGACTAGCAGTTCCCGAGCAGTACTTC.

The chain links TRBV11-2 to TRBJ2-7; D is unclear. The CDR3 is 15 residues long. Germline loops: CDR1 SGHAT, CDR2 FQNNGV. Trimming pared 1 base from V and 3 bases from J, leaving 13 bases between. The CDR3 DNA follows: TGTGCCAGCAGCTTAGGGGTCGTGCGGAGCTACGAGCAGTACTTC. This codes for CASSLGVVRSYEQYF. The complete variable domain, with remaining parts taken from reference TRBV11-2 and TRBJ2-7, reads EAGVAQSPRYKIIEKRQSVAFWCNPISGHATLYWYQQILGQGPKLLIQFQNNGVVDDSQLPKDRFSAERLKGVDSTLKIQPAKLEDSAVYLCASSLGVVRSYEQYFGPGTRLTVT.

The chain couples TRBV11-2 to TRBJ2-1, with D perhaps TRBD1 (6 bases). This CDR3 is built from 15 residues. The ends were cut back, 4 bases at V and 2 bases at J, with 12 bases in the middle. CDR1 is SGHAT and CDR2 is FQNNGV in the germline V gene. Here the CDR3 DNA reads TGTGCCAGCAGCTCCCCGGACAGAACCTACAATGAGCAGTTCTTC. As protein: CASSSPDRTYNEQFF.

The gene calls are TRBV6-4 and TRBJ2-3; no reliable D call. The V and J ends lost 10 bases and 0 bases respectively, with 14 bases between them. Germline V gene lookup returns CDR1 MRHNA and CDR2 SNTAGT. CDR3 length: 14 amino acids. The CDR3 reads CATKSQASTDTQYF. CDR3 in DNA: TGTGCCACCAAAAGTCAAGCTAGCACAGATACGCAGTATTTT.

The rearrangement joins TRBV7-6 to TRBJ2-2; D perhaps matches TRBD1 (5 bases). Germline V CDR1 and CDR2: SGHVS, FNYEAQ. This CDR3 is 18 amino acids long. V dropped 5 bases and J dropped 1 base, with 20 bases sitting between them. CDR3 sequence: CASSQRGRRTLNTGELFF. The CDR3 nucleotides read TGTGCCAGCAGCCAAAGGGGTCGGAGAACGCTGAACACCGGGGAGCTGTTTTTT.

The chain employs TRBV5-1 and TRBJ2-4; D unresolved. Germline values: CDR1 SGHRS, CDR2 YFSETQ. The V gene lost 4 bases and the J gene lost 6 bases, with 14 bases spanning the gap. This CDR3 contains 14 residues. In DNA form, the CDR3 reads TGCGCCAGCAGCACTCAGGTGTCCCCAAACATTCAGTACTTC. It is translated as CASSTQVSPNIQYF. Full variable domain (outside the CDR3, taken from reference TRBV5-1 and TRBJ2-4): KAGVTQTPRYLIKTRGQQVTLSCSPISGHRSVSWYQQTPGQGLQFLFEYFSETQRNKGNFPGRFSGRQFSNSRSEMNVSTLELGDSALYLCASSTQVSPNIQYFGAGTRLSVL.

The chain carries TRBV6-5 and TRBJ1-2; D gene ambiguous. V lost 0 bases and J 3 bases, leaving 8 bases between the germline ends. Per the germline V gene, CDR1 is MNHEY and CDR2 is SVGAGI. There are 14 residues in the CDR3. The CDR3 here is CASSYSPGYYGYTF. The CDR3 DNA sequence: TGTGCCAGCAGTTACTCGCCGGGGTACTATGGCTACACCTTC.

The chain joins TRBV18 to TRBJ1-3, with D possibly being TRBD1 (6 bases). CDR3 size: 18 residues. The germline V gene encodes CDR1 KGHSH and CDR2 LQKENI. V lost 3 bases and J 0 bases, leaving 18 bases between the germline ends. Here the CDR3 reads CASSPSRSGGDSGNTIYF. CDR3 nucleotides: TGTGCCAGCTCACCTTCCCGGTCGGGGGGCGACTCTGGAAACACCATATATTTT.

On this clone: An end of the junction does not agree with germline; a read error may underlie this. V gene TRBV6-1 combines with J gene TRBJ2-2, with 8 bases that match TRBD1. Germline V gives CDR1 MNHNS, CDR2 SASEGT. CDR3 length: 15 amino acids. The CDR3 DNA follows: TGTGCCAGCAGGGAAGGACAGGGATACACCGGGGAGCTGTTTTTT. Its translation: CASREGQGYTGELFF.

The V gene is TRBV28, the J gene TRBJ1-5; 10 nucleotides align to TRBD1. Germline V gene sequence: CDR1 MDHEN, CDR2 SYDVKM. V trimming: 6 bases; J trimming: 7 bases; junction bases outside the gene matches: 9. The CDR3 extends over 15 amino acids. DNA for the CDR3: TGTGCCAGCAGACCTGGGACAGGGGAGGCCCAGCCCCAGCATTTT. It is translated as CASRPGTGEAQPQHF.

The chain is built from TRBV2 and TRBJ1-5; perhaps TRBD1 as D (5 bases). In germline, CDR1 is SNHLY, CDR2 FYNNEI. Trimming took off 6 bases at V and 10 bases at J, with 19 bases between the two ends. This CDR3 has 14 amino acids. CDR3 coding DNA: TGTGCCAGCAGGGGGGAGGAGACAGTCGTACCCCAGCATTTT. Translated, it gives CASRGEETVVPQHF.